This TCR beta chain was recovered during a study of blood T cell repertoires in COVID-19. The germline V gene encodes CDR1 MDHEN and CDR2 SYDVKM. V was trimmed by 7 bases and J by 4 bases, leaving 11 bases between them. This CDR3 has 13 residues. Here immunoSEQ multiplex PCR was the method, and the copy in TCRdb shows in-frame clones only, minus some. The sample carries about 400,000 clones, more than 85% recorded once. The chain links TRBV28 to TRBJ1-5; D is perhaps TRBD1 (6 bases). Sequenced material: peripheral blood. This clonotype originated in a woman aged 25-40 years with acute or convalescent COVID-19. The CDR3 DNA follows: TGTGCCAGCACAGGGGAACGGAATCAGCCCCAGCATTTT. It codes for CASTGERNQPQHF.